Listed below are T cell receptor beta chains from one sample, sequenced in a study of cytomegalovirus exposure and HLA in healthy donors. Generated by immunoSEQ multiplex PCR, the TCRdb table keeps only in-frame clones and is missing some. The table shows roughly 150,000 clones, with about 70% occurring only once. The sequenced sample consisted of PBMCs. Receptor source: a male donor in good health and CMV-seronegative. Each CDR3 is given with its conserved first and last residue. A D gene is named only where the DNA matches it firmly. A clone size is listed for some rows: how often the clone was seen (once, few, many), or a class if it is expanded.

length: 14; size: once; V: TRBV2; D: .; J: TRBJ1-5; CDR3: CASTGPWGNQPQHF; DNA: TGTGCCAGTACAGGTCCCTGGGGCAATCAGCCCCAGCATTTT
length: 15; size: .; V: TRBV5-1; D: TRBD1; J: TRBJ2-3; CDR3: CASSSPGQHTDTQYF; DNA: TGCGCCAGCAGCAGTCCGGGACAGCACACAGATACGCAGTATTTT
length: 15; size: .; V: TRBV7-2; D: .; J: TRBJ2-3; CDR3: CASSLDGGRGYTQYF; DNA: TGTGCCAGCAGCTTAGATGGAGGGAGAGGGTATACGCAGTATTTT
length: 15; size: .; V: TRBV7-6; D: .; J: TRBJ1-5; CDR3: CASSLRRVCNQPQHF; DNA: TGTGCCAGCAGCTTAAGGAGGGTCTGCAATCAGCCCCAGCATTTT
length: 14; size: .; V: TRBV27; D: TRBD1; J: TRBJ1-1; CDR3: CASSTRQGAIEAFF; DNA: TGTGCCAGCAGTACCCGACAGGGGGCGATTGAAGCTTTCTTT
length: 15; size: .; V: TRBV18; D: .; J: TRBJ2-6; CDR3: CASAGGHSGANVLTF; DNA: TGTGCCAGCGCAGGCGGGCACTCTGGGGCCAACGTCCTGACTTTC
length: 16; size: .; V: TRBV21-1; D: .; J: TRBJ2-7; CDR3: CASSKEGGRGTYEQYF; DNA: TGTGCCAGCAGCAAAGAGGGGGGGCGGGGAACTTACGAGCAGTACTTC
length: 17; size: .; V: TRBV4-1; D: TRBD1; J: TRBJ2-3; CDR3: CASSHPRTGIATDTQYF; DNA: TGCGCCAGCAGCCACCCCAGGACAGGGATCGCGACAGATACGCAGTATTTT
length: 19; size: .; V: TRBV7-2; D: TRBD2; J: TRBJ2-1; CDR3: CASSPRGGSGRASFSEQFF; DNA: TGTGCCAGCAGTCCGAGGGGTGGTAGCGGGAGGGCCAGTTTTAGTGAGCAGTTCTTC
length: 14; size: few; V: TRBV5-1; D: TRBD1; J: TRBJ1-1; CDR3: CASSPGTGFGEAFF; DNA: TGCGCCAGCAGCCCCGGGACAGGGTTTGGTGAAGCTTTCTTT
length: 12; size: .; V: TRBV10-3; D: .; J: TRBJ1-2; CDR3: CAISVRGGGYTF; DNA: TGTGCCATCAGTGTCAGGGGCGGTGGCTACACCTTC
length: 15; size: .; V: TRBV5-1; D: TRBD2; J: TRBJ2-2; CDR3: CASSSGLVGTGELFF; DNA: TGCGCCAGCAGCTCAGGACTAGTGGGCACCGGGGAGCTGTTTTTT
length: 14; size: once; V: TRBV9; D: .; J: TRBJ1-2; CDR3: CASSVAGRERGYTF; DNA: TGTGCCAGCAGCGTAGCTGGCAGGGAAAGAGGCTACACCTTC
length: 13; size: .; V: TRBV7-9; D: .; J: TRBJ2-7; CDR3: CASSLDRGGEQYF; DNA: TGTGCCAGCAGCTTAGACAGGGGGGGCGAGCAGTACTTC
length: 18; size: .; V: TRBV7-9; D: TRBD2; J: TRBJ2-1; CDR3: CASSLVQGLAGTGNEQFF; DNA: TGTGCCAGCAGCTTAGTTCAGGGACTAGCGGGAACGGGGAATGAGCAGTTCTTC
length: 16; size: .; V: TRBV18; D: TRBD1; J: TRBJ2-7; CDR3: CASSPGSRTGTGEQYF; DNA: TGTGCCAGCTCACCGGGTTCTAGGACAGGGACGGGCGAGCAGTACTTC
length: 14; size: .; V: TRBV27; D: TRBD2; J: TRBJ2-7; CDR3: CASSSPGLSYEQYF; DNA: TGTGCCAGCAGTTCTCCGGGACTATCTTACGAGCAGTACTTC
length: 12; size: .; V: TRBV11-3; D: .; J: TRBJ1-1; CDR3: CASSHEGGEAFF; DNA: TGTGCCAGCAGCCACGAGGGCGGTGAAGCTTTCTTT
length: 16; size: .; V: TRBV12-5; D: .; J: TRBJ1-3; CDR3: CASGLWAGFFGNTIYF; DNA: TGTGCTAGTGGTTTGTGGGCGGGTTTCTTTGGAAACACCATATATTTT
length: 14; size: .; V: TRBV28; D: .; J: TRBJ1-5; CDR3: CASRVRGNNQPQHF; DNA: TGTGCCAGCAGAGTCAGGGGAAATAATCAGCCCCAGCATTTT